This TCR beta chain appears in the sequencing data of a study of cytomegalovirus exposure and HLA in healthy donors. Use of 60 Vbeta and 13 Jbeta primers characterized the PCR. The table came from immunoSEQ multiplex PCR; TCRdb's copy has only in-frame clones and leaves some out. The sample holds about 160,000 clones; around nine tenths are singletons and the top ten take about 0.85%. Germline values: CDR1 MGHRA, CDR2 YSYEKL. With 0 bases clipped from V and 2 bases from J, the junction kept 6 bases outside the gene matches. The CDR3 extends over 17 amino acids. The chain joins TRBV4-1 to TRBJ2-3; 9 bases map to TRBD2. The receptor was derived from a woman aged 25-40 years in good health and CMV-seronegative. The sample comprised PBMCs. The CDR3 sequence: CASSQDRPSGNTDTQYF. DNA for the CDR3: TGCGCCAGCAGCCAAGATCGCCCTAGCGGGAACACAGATACGCAGTATTTT.